One sample yielded the 5 T cell receptor beta chains listed below, sequenced in a study of shared clonotypes between healthy human individuals. Clones were sequenced by immunoSEQ multiplex PCR, and TCRdb holds only the in-frame ones, with some missing. The sample lists some 1,400,000 clones, roughly 97% occurring once. Sequenced input: naive CD4+ T cells sorted from blood. Subset described: CD45RA+ positively selected. Receptors were obtained from a young man in good health.

V usage is TRBV6-8 and J usage is TRBJ1-4; D is possibly TRBD1 (5 bases). The V gene lost 6 bases and the J gene lost 3 bases, with 14 bases spanning the gap. The CDR3 runs to 15 residues. Germline values: CDR1 MNHGY, CDR2 SAAAGT. This chain's CDR3 is CASRFRTSPNEKLFF. For the CDR3, the DNA is TGTGCCAGCAGATTCAGGACATCACCTAATGAAAAACTGTTTTTT.

The chain carries TRBV25-1 and TRBJ1-3; D not resolved. Germline loops: CDR1 MGHDK, CDR2 SYGVNS. There are 12 residues in the CDR3. The ends were cut back, 1 base at V and 4 bases at J, with 2 bases in the middle. As DNA, the CDR3 is TGTGCCAGCAGTGAATCCGGAAACACCATATATTTT. Translation: CASSESGNTIYF.

The V call is TRBV2, the J call TRBJ2-7; possibly TRBD1 or TRBD2 for D (6 bases each). The CDR3 contains 15 residues. CDR1 is SNHLY, CDR2 FYNNEI, per germline. The V end lost 7 bases, the J end lost 2 bases, and 18 bases lay between the germline ends. The CDR3 sequence is CASTPEGGGPYEQYF. The CDR3 bases are TGTGCCAGCACCCCCGAGGGGGGAGGCCCCTACGAGCAGTACTTC.

The J gene is TRBJ1-1, the V gene TRBV9, with D unresolved. Looked up from germline, CDR1 is SGDLS and CDR2 is YYNGEE. Trimming removed 0 bases at V and 5 bases at J, with 14 bases between. The CDR3 totals 15 residues. The DNA of the CDR3 is TGTGCCAGCAGCGTAGGTCCCAGGCTCCTGACTGAAGCTTTCTTT. Its translation: CASSVGPRLLTEAFF.

The genes are TRBV5-1 and TRBJ1-1; tentatively, D is TRBD1 (6 bases). Trimming took off 2 bases at V and 6 bases at J, with 14 bases between the two ends. Germline V CDR1 and CDR2: SGHRS, YFSETQ. This CDR3 is built from 14 residues. The DNA for the CDR3 is TGCGCCAGCAGCTTTTCAGGGGATAGCGCTGAAGCTTTCTTT. Its protein product is CASSFSGDSAEAFF. Full variable domain (remainder filled in from reference TRBV5-1 and TRBJ1-1): KAGVTQTPRYLIKTRGQQVTLSCSPISGHRSVSWYQQTPGQGLQFLFEYFSETQRNKGNFPGRFSGRQFSNSRSEMNVSTLELGDSALYLCASSFSGDSAEAFFGQGTRLTVV.